The 20 T cell receptor beta chains given below trace back to one sample, sequenced in a study of T cells in Graves' hyperthyroidism and ophthalmopathy (dated by TCRdb to about 2019). Library preparation used multiplex PCR. Sequenced on an Illumina HiSeq 2000. Amplification of TCR beta CDR3 regions was carried out from RNA transcripts. The first round of RT-PCR for the TCR CDR3 was performed with the HTBI primer set and the Qiagen OneStep RT-PCR kit. In TCRdb, the public reads were trimmed at Q25 with fastp and aligned with MiXCR, with productive beta chains retained. Rows matching on CDR3 protein sequence are summarized as one entry with the most common DNA and genes. Here the sample has about 500,000 distinct CDR3 sequences; 15% to 20% occur a single time. Together, the top ten hold about 29% of the sample. Sample: blood. These receptors all stem from a young woman with Graves' ophthalmopathy.

The chain is built from TRBV6-1 and TRBJ2-1; the match to TRBD2 covers 13 bases. With V trimmed by 6 bases and J by 9 bases, 8 bases remained unmatched. Germline CDR1 and CDR2: MNHNS and SASEGT. The CDR3 is made up of 15 amino acids. CDR3 residues: CASRPLAGGPSEQFF. In DNA, the CDR3 is TGTGCCAGCAGACCACTAGCGGGAGGGCCGAGTGAGCAGTTCTTC.

This clonotype appeared a few times. The chain carries TRBV20-1 and TRBJ1-5; 8 nucleotides match TRBD1. V was clipped by 3 bases and J by 1 base; unmatched bases: 11. The CDR3 is 17 residues long. CDR1 DFQATT and CDR2 SNEGSKA come from the germline V gene (reference sequence). The CDR3 loop reads CSARKPGQAKSNQPQHF. Written as DNA, the CDR3 is TGCAGTGCTAGGAAACCGGGACAGGCCAAAAGCAATCAGCCCCAGCATTTT.

This clonotype was observed a handful of times. J is TRBJ2-5 and V is TRBV6-2 or TRBV6-3, with 8 bases that match TRBD2. V lost 5 bases to trimming and J lost 3 bases; unmatched junction nucleotides: 23. The V gene's germline CDR1 is MNHEY and CDR2 SVGEGT. The CDR3 loop spans 20 amino acids. The CDR3 DNA reads TGTGCCAGCAGTCCCGGGACTAGTCGGCGTCGAGGAGGGTTTGAAGAGACCCAGTACTTC. Its translation is CASSPGTSRRRGGFEETQYF.

The table lists this clonotype with many counts. The chain is built from TRBV28 and TRBJ1-1; D ambiguous. The CDR3 has 14 residues. The germline gives CDR1 MDHEN, CDR2 SYDVKM. V was cut by 1 base and J by 10 bases, with 16 bases left in between. The CDR3 spells CASSLSGRVIGAFF. CDR3 DNA sequence: TGTGCCAGCAGTTTATCTGGGCGAGTCATAGGAGCTTTCTTT.

This clonotype was observed a handful of times. The chain couples TRBV9 to TRBJ1-5; D not certain. CDR3 size: 15 residues. CDR1 and CDR2 from the germline V gene are SGDLS and YYNGEE. The V end was cut by 0 bases, the J end by 6 bases, with 13 bases between. The CDR3 loop is CASSVGGVEGQPQHF. In nucleotides, the CDR3 is TGTGCCAGCAGCGTAGGGGGAGTGGAGGGTCAGCCCCAGCATTTT.

The CDR3: CASRGGVTEAFF. CDR3 nucleotide sequence: TGTGCCAGCAGGGGTGGGGTCACTGAAGCTTTCTTT. The chain employs TRBV2 and TRBJ1-1; D remains unclear. Trimming shortened V by 6 bases and J by 4 bases, and 9 bases separated the two germline ends. The CDR3 loop spans 12 amino acids. Per germline, CDR1 SNHLY and CDR2 FYNNEI.

The rearrangement links TRBV12-5 to TRBJ2-3, with 8 bases aligning to TRBD2. Germline assignment: CDR1 LGHNT and CDR2 FRNRAP. The CDR3 runs 15 residues. The V gene end was trimmed by 5 bases and the J gene end by 1 base; junction bases not matched to a gene: 5. DNA for the CDR3: TGTGCTAGTGGTGGTAGCGGGATGGGCACAGATACGCAGTATTTT. It is translated as CASGGSGMGTDTQYF.

This clonotype showed up many times. The genes are TRBV2 and TRBJ1-1; TRBD1 aligns across 7 bases. V lost 5 bases and J lost 3; bases outside the gene matches: 9. CDR1 SNHLY and CDR2 FYNNEI come from the germline V gene. The CDR3 sequence is 15 residues long. The CDR3 protein is CASSNILTGDTEAFF. The CDR3 DNA reads TGTGCCAGCAGTAATATTCTAACAGGGGACACTGAAGCTTTCTTT.

This clonotype was seen at least ten times. The rearrangement links TRBV12-3 or TRBV12-4 to TRBJ1-1; D is ambiguous. The CDR3 contains 14 residues. V shed 7 bases and J shed 1 base, with 13 bases lying between them. CDR3 sequence (DNA): TGTGCCAGCACTCACGGAGCGGCGAACACTGAAGCTTTCTTT. Its translation: CASTHGAANTEAFF.

The genes are TRBV28 and TRBJ2-7; 7 bases are shared with TRBD1. The CDR3 covers 15 residues. Unmatched junction bases numbered 16, after V lost 10 bases and J lost 4 bases. Germline V gives CDR1 MDHEN, CDR2 SYDVKM. CDR3 region: CATESSGTANYEQYF. CDR3 bases: TGTGCCACCGAATCCTCCGGGACAGCTAATTACGAGCAGTACTTC.

The chain couples TRBV7-2 to TRBJ1-2, with a possible D match to TRBD1 (5 bases). The germline gives CDR1 SGHTA, CDR2 FQGNSA. V dropped 3 bases and J dropped 5 bases, with 13 bases sitting between them. The CDR3 totals 14 residues. The CDR3 DNA sequence: TGTGCCAGCAGCTTTCTGGGGGGTGGGTATGGCTACACCTTC. It specifies CASSFLGGGYGYTF.

The chain recombines TRBV6-1 with TRBJ2-5; D not resolved. From germline, CDR1 is MNHNS and CDR2 SASEGT. CDR3 length: 15 residues. V lost 9 bases, J lost 3 bases, and 20 bases lay in between. The CDR3 loop reads CASTPKTTTKETQYF. In DNA, the CDR3 is TGTGCCAGTACTCCGAAGACAACTACAAAAGAGACCCAGTACTTC.

Ten or more counts support this clonotype. The chain has TRBV20-1 and TRBJ1-1, with 8 bases lining up with TRBD1. The CDR3 is made up of 16 amino acids. The J segment lost 2 bases and the V segment lost 0 bases, leaving 8 bases of the junction unmatched. The germline gives CDR1 DFQATT, CDR2 SNEGSKA (reference sequence). CDR3 DNA sequence: TGCAGTGCTAGAGATGGTTGGACAGGGACCAACACTGAAGCTTTCTTT. It encodes CSARDGWTGTNTEAFF.

In this sample, this clonotype turned up many times. The genes are TRBV28 and TRBJ2-3, with 9 nucleotides matching TRBD2. The CDR3 extends over 14 amino acids. Trimming removed 8 bases from V and 12 bases from J; junction bases left unmatched: 15. Germline assignment: CDR1 MDHEN and CDR2 SYDVKM. CDR3 sequence: CASCPGASGTPQYF. CDR3 in DNA: TGTGCCAGCTGCCCCGGGGCTAGCGGGACCCCACAGTATTTT. The full variable domain, completed using reference TRBV28 and TRBJ2-3, is DVKVTQSSRYLVKRTGEKVFLECVQDMDHENMFWYRQDPGLGLRLIYFSYDVKMKEKGDIPEGYSVSREKKERFSLILESASTNQTSMYLCASCPGASGTPQYFGPGTRLTVL.

This clonotype was picked up many times. J is TRBJ2-6 and V is TRBV6-2 or TRBV6-3, with D perhaps matching TRBD1 or TRBD2 (5 bases each). Looked up from germline, CDR1 is MNHEY and CDR2 is SVGEGT. V lost 5 bases to trimming and J lost 2 bases, with 13 bases between them. The CDR3 contains 16 residues. As DNA, the CDR3 is TGTGCCAGCAGTACGAGAGGGGTTGCTGGGGCCAACGTCCTGACTTTC. Amino acids: CASSTRGVAGANVLTF.

Turning to this clonotype: Given a much more abundant clone one base away, this may be a read error. This rearrangement joins TRBV6-2 or TRBV6-3 to TRBJ2-7; either TRBD1 or TRBD2 may fit D (5 bases each). CDR3 length: 14 residues. V was shortened by 7 bases and J by 3 bases, with 16 bases between the two germline ends. Germline V CDR1 and CDR2: MNHEY, SVGEGT. CDR3 residues: CASIVGTRYYEQYF. The CDR3 bases are TGTGCCAGCATCGTCGGGACCAGATACTACGAGCAGTACTTC.

This clonotype was seen only a few times. The V call is TRBV7-9, the J call TRBJ2-1, with D perhaps matching TRBD1 or TRBD2 (5 bases each). V lost 3 bases and J 0 bases, leaving 9 bases between the germline ends. The CDR3 sequence is 15 residues long. Germline lookup yields CDR1 SEHNR and CDR2 FQNEAQ (reference sequence). CDR3 coding DNA: TGTGCCAGCAGCTTCCTGGGGGACTCCTACAATGAGCAGTTCTTC. Protein sequence: CASSFLGDSYNEQFF.

This chain connects TRBV10-3 to TRBJ2-3; D is unresolved. Germline lookup yields CDR1 ENHRY and CDR2 SYGVKD. CDR3 length: 13 residues. V was shortened by 4 bases and J by 3 bases, with 8 bases between the two germline ends. The CDR3 DNA reads as TGTGCCATCAGTGCCGGGTATACAGATACGCAGTATTTT. Amino acid sequence: CAISAGYTDTQYF.

V is TRBV6-5 and J is TRBJ2-3, with 13 bases aligning to TRBD2. This CDR3 is built from 16 residues. J was trimmed by 3 bases and V by 2 bases; bases with no gene match: 2. Germline CDR1 MNHEY, CDR2 SVGAGI. CDR3 bases: TGTGCCAGCAGTTACGGGACTAGCGGGATGACAGATACGCAGTATTTT. Residues: CASSYGTSGMTDTQYF.

This clonotype has just a few counts. This chain links TRBV7-9 with TRBJ2-4; D call uncertain. Germline lookup yields CDR1 SEHNR and CDR2 FQNEAQ (reference sequence). Trimming took off 1 base at V and 0 bases at J, with 7 bases between the two ends. This CDR3 has 15 residues. The CDR3 protein is CASSLGLGAKNIQYF. In nucleotides, the CDR3 is TGTGCCAGCAGCTTAGGACTTGGAGCCAAAAACATTCAGTACTTC.